The present T cell receptor (beta chain) was sequenced within a study of control samples from healthy donors and cancer patients. Assay: immunoSEQ multiplex PCR; the TCRdb copy retains only in-frame clones and omits some. The table shows roughly 99,000 clones, with roughly four fifths occurring only once. The CDR3 spans 12 residues. V was clipped by 3 bases and J by 0 bases, with 2 bases between them. Germline loops: CDR1 SEHNR, CDR2 FQNEAQ (reference sequence). This chain links TRBV7-9 with TRBJ1-1; D call uncertain. The source of this sequence is a man in his 60s in good health. Sequencing was done on a sample of blood. CDR3 coding DNA: TGTGCCAGCAGCTTGATGAACACTGAAGCTTTCTTT. Translation gives CASSLMNTEAFF.